This T cell receptor (beta chain) was found in a study of blood T cell repertoires in COVID-19. In the original processing: Reference gene primer amplification in the assay estimated nucleated cell counts. Measured with immunoSEQ multiplex PCR; TCRdb has only the in-frame clones, and not every one. The V and J calls and clone size come from that table; D and trimming were worked out from the DNA. The table has over 130,000 clones, nearly 80% seen once. Symptom resolution, clearance, or two negative PCRs marked donors in Cohort 3 as recovered. Trimming took off 0 bases at V and 5 bases at J, with 11 bases between the two ends. This CDR3 contains 14 residues. Germline CDR1 is SGDLS and CDR2 is YYNGEE.

This TCR was sampled from a woman between 50 and 59 years old who had recovered from COVID-19. V gene TRBV9 combines with J gene TRBJ2-5, with D unresolved. Input material: PBMCs or T cells enriched from blood (not recorded which). The CDR3 DNA is TGTGCCAGCAGCGTAGCCGCCTTTCGGGAGACCCAGTACTTC. Its translation is CASSVAAFRETQYF.